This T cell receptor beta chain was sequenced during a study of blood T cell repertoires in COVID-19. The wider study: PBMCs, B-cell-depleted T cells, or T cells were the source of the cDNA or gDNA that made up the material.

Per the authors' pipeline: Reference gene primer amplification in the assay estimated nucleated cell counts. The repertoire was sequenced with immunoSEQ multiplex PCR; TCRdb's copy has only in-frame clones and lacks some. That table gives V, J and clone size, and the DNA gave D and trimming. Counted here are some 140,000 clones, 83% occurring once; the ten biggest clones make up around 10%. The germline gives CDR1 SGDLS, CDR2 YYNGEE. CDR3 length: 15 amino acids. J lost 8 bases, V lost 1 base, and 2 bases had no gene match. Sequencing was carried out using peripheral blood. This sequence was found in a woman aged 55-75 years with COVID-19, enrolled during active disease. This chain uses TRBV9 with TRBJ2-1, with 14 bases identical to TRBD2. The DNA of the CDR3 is TGTGCCAGCAGCGTAAGGGGACTAGCGGGAGATGAGCAGTTCTTC. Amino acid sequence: CASSVRGLAGDEQFF.